This T cell receptor beta chain was retrieved from a study of T cells in Graves' hyperthyroidism and ophthalmopathy. Broader study findings: Median prediction lead before ophthalmopathy onset was about 6.7 months with the model.

This clonotype was observed a handful of times. Its antigen remains unknown. A clone one base away is much larger, so this may be a read error. Germline CDR1 DFQATT, CDR2 SNEGSKA (reference sequence). Trimming took off 0 bases at V and 3 bases at J, with 12 bases between the two ends. The CDR3 totals 15 residues. Amplification of TCR beta CDR3 regions used RNA as the template. Initially, a first-round RT-PCR of the TCR CDR3 employed the HTBI primer set. TCRdb redid the calling of the multiplex PCR reads with MiXCR, one entry per CDR3 protein. Here the sample spans about 410,000 distinct CDR3 sequences, approximately 14% being singletons.

Sequencing used blood. The chain is built from TRBV20-1 and TRBJ2-1; D perhaps matches TRBD2 (5 bases). The sequence was collected from a man aged 18 to 29 with Graves' ophthalmopathy. The CDR3 DNA reads TGCAGTGCTAGAGATTCCCAGCGGAGCTACAATGAGCAGTTCTTC. Translated, it gives CSARDSQRSYNEQFF.